This T cell receptor beta chain was obtained from a study of T cells in Graves' hyperthyroidism and ophthalmopathy. Study information: Peripheral blood draws took place at initial diagnosis, ahead of any treatment.

Amplification yielded TCR beta CDR3 regions, with RNA transcripts as the source. When the TCR CDR3 underwent first-round RT-PCR, the HTBI primer set was used. TCRdb reanalysed the multiplex PCR reads using MiXCR and keeps one entry per CDR3 protein. The data show around 35,000 distinct CDR3 sequences, 45% to 55% seen once. Study conclusions and caveats: Clonotypes that were expanded in thyroid above 0.001 mostly appeared in blood too.

Comments on this clonotype: The antigen is unknown.

The source of the PBMCs was less than 12 ml of fresh peripheral blood. This TCR was recovered from a middle-aged woman with Graves' ophthalmopathy. Sequenced material: blood.

CDR3 nucleotide sequence: TGTGCCAGTTGTGGACTAGCGGGATCGGTGCAGTTCTTC. Its protein is CASCGLAGSVQFF. The V gene is TRBV12-3 or TRBV12-4, the J gene TRBJ2-1, with 12 nucleotides matching TRBD2. V trimming: 9 bases; J trimming: 12 bases; junction bases outside the gene matches: 9. The CDR3 totals 13 residues.